This T cell receptor (beta chain) stems from a study of T-cell memory formation after mild COVID-19. For the study at large: Among the donors, TCR clusters were largely specific to each donor. Study-level findings and limits: Still unconfirmed is whether the second-wave clones peaking on day 37 recognized SARS-CoV-2. The study found contracting CD4+ clones mainly in CM and EM and contracting CD8+ clones in EMRA. While clones contracting from day 15 to 85 were balanced between CD4 and CD8, later expanders leaned CD4+.

A remark on this clonotype: The antigen is unknown.

V was cut by 4 bases and J by 5 bases, with 16 bases left in between. This CDR3 has 15 residues. From germline, CDR1 is SGHRS and CDR2 YFSETQ. TCRdb reprocessed the 5' RACE reads via MiXCR and lists one record per CDR3 protein. Of about 390,000 distinct CDR3 sequences in the sample, approximately 15% were seen once. The receptor's source is a man between 18 and 29 years old who had mild COVID-19 (a few samples of this study predate the infection). Cell type and time point are not known. The rearrangement joins TRBV5-1 to TRBJ2-1; perhaps TRBD1 as D (6 bases). Sequenced: PBMCs or a T cell subset sorted from them (not recorded which). The CDR3 sequence: CASSAIQGSHNEQFF. The DNA of the CDR3 is TGCGCCAGCAGCGCGATCCAGGGGTCCCACAATGAGCAGTTCTTC.